This T cell receptor beta chain stems from a study of OX40 agonist ivuxolimab in advanced cancers. Overall study: Prior therapy, whether anti-PD-1, anti-PD-L1 or anti-CTLA-4, was allowed, and 40% had some.

As to this clone: What it recognizes is unknown.

General study findings and limits: Some of the nonresponding patients also showed low levels of normalized T-cell clonal expansion. At doses 0.1 to 3.0 mg/kg, CD4+ and CD8+ clones expanded.

The V end lost 5 bases, the J end lost 6 bases, and 19 bases lay between the germline ends. The CDR3 is made up of 15 amino acids. Germline V gene data show CDR1 as SEHNR and CDR2 as FQNEAQ (reference sequence). Sequenced by immunoSEQ multiplex PCR; TCRdb stores in-frame clones only, minus some. Of 50,000 to 65,000 clones listed, approximately 83% are singletons. The sample here was CD4+ or CD8+ T cells sorted from blood, taken in a trial of the OX40 agonist ivuxolimab. The source is an adult with an advanced solid tumor such as melanoma, head and neck, liver or kidney cancer. The chain has TRBV7-9 and TRBJ1-1; D is uncertain. The CDR3 DNA sequence: TGTGCCAGCAGCGTAGAGGTCCTCATAAGCCCTGAAGCTTTCTTT. It specifies CASSVEVLISPEAFF.